The T cell receptor (beta chain) under discussion was sequenced for a study of metastatic and nonmetastatic thyroid tumors. For the study at large: Repertoire comparisons spanned blood and tumor or nodule tissue from malignant and benign thyroid patients.

General study points: In blood and tumor, TCR beta diversity was reportedly significantly higher in malignant thyroid tumors than in benign nodules.

Among the patients, none had received any treatment before thyroid surgery. There are many counts of this clone. The antigen is undetermined. With 5 bases removed from V and 2 bases from J, the gap between germline ends came to 9 bases. Looked up from germline, CDR1 is KGHSH and CDR2 is LQKENI. This CDR3 is built from 13 residues. TCRdb used MiXCR to call clones anew from the PCR reads. The sample holds 30,000 to 35,000 clones, roughly 15% seen once. This chain links TRBV18 with TRBJ2-5; a possible D gene is TRBD2 (5 bases). The sequence came from a female donor with papillary thyroid cancer or a benign thyroid nodule (not recorded which). Some clones in this sample may be carry-over from other donors' samples. Sequencing was performed on blood. CDR3 in amino acids: CASSSGTQETQYF. The CDR3 coding sequence is TGTGCCAGCTCATCGGGAACACAAGAGACCCAGTACTTC.